This T cell receptor beta chain was profiled in a study of cytomegalovirus exposure and HLA in healthy donors. Germline assignment: CDR1 SGHAT and CDR2 FQNNGV. Unmatched junction bases numbered 3, after V lost 3 bases and J lost 4 bases. The CDR3 length is 15 residues. Study-level findings and limits: V segments that were indistinguishable, TRBV6-2 and TRBV6-3 among them, were omitted from analysis. A later analysis linked a missense variant in DCLRE1C to the trimming of TCR beta V and J genes. Previously analyzed data showed that most TCR beta V segments were productive at a frequency of about 87% or about 30%.

Regarding this clone: Its antigen is not known.

The study ran its PCR with 60 Vbeta and 13 Jbeta primers. The method was immunoSEQ multiplex PCR; TCRdb's version includes in-frame clones alone and lacks a portion of them. This sample's table has around 64,000 clones. This chain connects TRBV11-2 to TRBJ1-6; TRBD1 agrees at 7 bases. The sequencing input was PBMCs. The TCR sequence derives from a female donor in good health and CMV-seropositive. The CDR3 protein is CASSLTGRYNSPLHF. CDR3 in DNA: TGTGCCAGCAGCTTGACAGGGAGGTATAATTCACCCCTCCACTTT.